Shown below are 14 T cell receptor beta chains from a single sample sequenced in a study of shared clonotypes between healthy human individuals. Data came from immunoSEQ multiplex PCR; TCRdb stores just in-frame clones and leaves some out. This sample has 700,000 to 950,000 clones; around 96% occur once, and the top ten carry under 0.25%. Positive CCR7 selection of CD45RO-negative cells yielded the naive CD8 cells, and terminally differentiated effector memory CD45RA+ cells were excluded. What was sequenced was naive CD8+ T cells sorted from blood. The origin of the receptors is a young man in good health.

The chain is built from TRBV9 and TRBJ1-2; D perhaps matches TRBD1 (5 bases). The germline V gene encodes CDR1 SGDLS and CDR2 YYNGEE. V was trimmed by 2 bases and J by 4 bases, leaving 9 bases between them. CDR3 length: 13 amino acids. CDR3 DNA sequence: TGTGCCAGCAGCGTCAGGGCACTCTATGGCTACACCTTC. It is translated as CASSVRALYGYTF.

The chain employs TRBV7-9 and TRBJ2-3; no firm D call. V shed 5 bases and J shed 2 bases, with 17 bases lying between them. This CDR3 region has 16 residues. CDR1 SEHNR and CDR2 FQNEAQ come from the germline V gene (reference sequence). CDR3 region: CASSLPTSTYTDTQYF. The CDR3 coding sequence is TGTGCCAGCAGCCTCCCCACCTCGACTTACACAGATACGCAGTATTTT. The full variable domain, completed using reference TRBV7-9 and TRBJ2-3, is DTGVSQNPRHKITKRGQNVTFRCDPISEHNRLYWYRQTLGQGPEFLTYFQNEAQLEKSRLLSDRFSAERPKGSFSTLEIQRTEQGDSAMYLCASSLPTSTYTDTQYFGPGTRLTVL.

Only a few counts were recorded for this clone. The chain recombines TRBV15 with TRBJ1-2, with TRBD1 matching over 7 bases. The CDR3 extends over 16 amino acids. V shed 1 base, J shed 4 bases, and the junction held 9 bases outside the gene matches. The germline V gene has CDR1 LNHNV and CDR2 YYDKDF (reference sequence). The CDR3 here is CATSRVGGGTVYGYTF. The DNA of the CDR3 is TGTGCCACCAGCAGAGTGGGGGGAGGGACAGTCTATGGCTACACCTTC. Looking up the rest from reference TRBV15 and TRBJ1-2 gives the full variable domain: DAMVIQNPRYQVTQFGKPVTLSCSQTLNHNVMYWYQQKSSQAPKLLFHYYDKDFNNEADTPDNFQSRRPNTSFCFLDIRSPGLGDTAMYLCATSRVGGGTVYGYTFGSGTRLTVV.

The chain uses TRBV19 and TRBJ2-7, with TRBD2 as a possible D gene (6 bases). CDR1 and CDR2 (germline): LNHDA, SQIVND (reference sequence). CDR3 size: 16 residues. V lost 7 bases and J lost 3, with 22 bases in between. CDR3 residues: CASNLILSTDYYEQYF. The CDR3 DNA is TGTGCCAGTAACCTGATCCTCTCCACGGACTACTACGAGCAGTACTTC.

On this clone: A junction boundary mismatches the germline segment, possibly from a read error. The chain has TRBV30 and TRBJ2-1, with 7 bases aligning to TRBD2. Germline V CDR1 and CDR2: GTSNPN, SVGIG (reference sequence). CDR3 length equals 15 residues. The CDR3 bases are TGTGCCTGGAGTGTACGGGGGGTAGCGGACAATGAGCATTTCTTC. It is translated as CAWSVRGVADNEHFF.

The chain recombines TRBV9 with TRBJ1-4; TRBD1 matches 8 bases. The length of the CDR3 is 14 residues. The trim removed 3 bases at V and 8 bases at J, leaving 6 bases unmatched. Germline loops: CDR1 SGDLS, CDR2 YYNGEE. The chain's CDR3 is CASSARGLGEKLFF. CDR3 bases: TGTGCCAGCAGCGCCAGGGGGCTAGGCGAAAAACTGTTTTTT.

The chain combines TRBV6-6 with TRBJ2-7, with D tentatively TRBD1 or TRBD2 (5 bases each). Germline V gene sequence: CDR1 MNHNY, CDR2 SVGAGI (reference sequence). The CDR3 runs to 14 residues. Trimming pared 5 bases from V and 0 bases from J, leaving 11 bases between. The DNA of the CDR3 is TGTGCCAGCAGTCTGGGACGGAACTCCTACGAGCAGTACTTC. It is translated as CASSLGRNSYEQYF.

The rearrangement links TRBV10-2 to TRBJ1-1; no firm D call. This CDR3 spans 12 amino acids. The V gene's germline CDR1 is WSHSY and CDR2 SAAADI. Trimming left V 11 bases short and J 1 base short, with 11 bases between. CDR3: CAVLGGNTEAFF. The DNA for the CDR3 is TGCGCCGTCCTTGGTGGGAACACTGAAGCTTTCTTT.

The V and J genes are TRBV28 and TRBJ1-2; the match to TRBD1 covers 9 bases. J was trimmed by 8 bases and V by 6 bases; bases with no gene match: 4. This CDR3 region has 12 residues. CDR1 and CDR2 (germline): MDHEN, SYDVKM. This CDR3 is CASSPGTGGYTF. The CDR3 region has the DNA TGTGCCAGCAGCCCCGGGACAGGGGGCTACACCTTC.

This chain connects TRBV2 to TRBJ2-1, with a weak D call TRBD1 (5 bases). V lost 1 base and J 4 bases, leaving 17 bases between the germline ends. Looked up from germline, CDR1 is SNHLY and CDR2 is FYNNEI. The CDR3 is made up of 17 amino acids. The CDR3 coding sequence is TGTGCCAGCAGTGAAGAGAGTAGAACAGGTGGATACAATGAGCAGTTCTTC. Encoded protein: CASSEESRTGGYNEQFF. Variable domain in full (rest from reference TRBV2 and TRBJ2-1): EPEVTQTPSHQVTQMGQEVILRCVPISNHLYFYWYRQILGQKVEFLVSFYNNEISEKSEIFDDQFSVERPDGSNFTLKIRSTKLEDSAMYFCASSEESRTGGYNEQFFGPGTRLTVL.

The chain combines TRBV29-1 with TRBJ2-7; 7 nucleotides match TRBD2. The CDR3 length is 14 residues. V lost 2 bases and J lost 5; bases outside the gene matches: 9. Germline V gene data show CDR1 as SQVTM and CDR2 as ANQGSEA. CDR3 in DNA: TGCAGCGTTGAACCCCGGGGCCGGGGGGACGAGCAGTACTTC. Amino acids: CSVEPRGRGDEQYF.

This clone occurred once. The rearrangement joins TRBV5-1 to TRBJ2-3; D remains unclear. V was pared by 2 bases and J by 0 bases, with 13 bases between. From germline, CDR1 is SGHRS and CDR2 YFSETQ. This CDR3 spans 16 amino acids. The chain's CDR3 is CASSFRVKPSTDTQYF. The CDR3 region has the DNA TGCGCCAGCAGCTTCCGGGTAAAACCTAGCACAGATACGCAGTATTTT.

This clone appeared once. The chain couples TRBV19 to TRBJ2-3, with D tentatively TRBD2 (5 bases). The CDR3 is 12 residues long. Per the germline V gene, CDR1 is LNHDA and CDR2 is SQIVND (reference sequence). Deletions cut 3 bases from V and 10 bases from J, with 11 bases between. CDR3 sequence: CASSMVGSAQYF. In DNA, the CDR3 is TGTGCCAGTAGTATGGTGGGGAGTGCGCAGTATTTT.

This sequence joins TRBV25-1 and TRBJ2-5, with TRBD2 matching over 7 bases. CDR3 size: 13 residues. CDR1 is MGHDK and CDR2 is SYGVNS in the germline V gene. V lost 1 base to trimming and J lost 5 bases; unmatched junction nucleotides: 1. The CDR3 protein is CASSEWGGETQYF. CDR3 sequence (DNA): TGTGCCAGCAGTGAATGGGGGGGGGAGACCCAGTACTTC.